These 26 T cell receptor beta chains were all obtained from the same sample, sequenced in a study of T cell responses to AZD1222 COVID-19 vaccine. TCRdb's copy holds only in-frame clones and misses some; the assay was immunoSEQ multiplex PCR. The profile shows around 120,000 clones, 85% to 90% of them singletons. The sequenced sample was peripheral blood, obtained on day 0 of AZD1222 vaccination. The receptor source for this set is an adult in good health.

The genes are TRBV5-6 and TRBJ1-4; TRBD1 matches 12 bases. V gave up 4 bases and J gave up 0 bases; unmatched junction bases: 4. The CDR3 contains 17 residues. CDR1 SGHDT and CDR2 YYEEEE come from the germline V gene. CDR3 coding DNA: TGTGCCAGCAGCGGGACAGGGGGCGTTGCAACTAATGAAAAACTGTTTTTT. Translated, it gives CASSGTGGVATNEKLFF.

The chain recombines TRBV9 with TRBJ1-4, with a possible D match to TRBD1 (6 bases). V was trimmed by 3 bases and J by 7 bases, leaving 16 bases between them. Germline-derived CDR1 and CDR2 are SGDLS and YYNGEE. CDR3 length equals 15 residues. The DNA for the CDR3 is TGTGCCAGCAGCGCCACAGGGTGGGTTGGTGAAAAACTGTTTTTT. Its protein product is CASSATGWVGEKLFF.

The chain uses TRBV19 and TRBJ1-2, with TRBD1 matching over 7 bases. This CDR3 comprises 13 residues. J lost 2 bases, V lost 5 bases, and 2 bases had no gene match. Germline V gives CDR1 LNHDA, CDR2 SQIVND (reference sequence). CDR3 nucleotide sequence: TGTGCCAGTAGTGGACAGGCGAACTATGGCTACACCTTC. Translation: CASSGQANYGYTF.

The rearrangement links TRBV3-1 (or the pseudogene TRBV3-2) to TRBJ2-5, with D perhaps TRBD1 (6 bases). Germline loops: CDR1 LGHDT, CDR2 YNNKEL (reference sequence). The CDR3 is 15 residues long. The V end lost 3 bases, the J end lost 1 base, and 12 bases lay between the germline ends. The CDR3 loop reads CASSHGGLIQETQYF. CDR3 sequence (DNA): TGTGCCAGCAGCCATGGGGGCCTAATCCAAGAGACCCAGTACTTC.

This clone appeared once. This chain joins TRBV5-1 and TRBJ2-1; TRBD2 matches at 8 bases. Germline V gives CDR1 SGHRS, CDR2 YFSETQ. J gave up 8 bases and V 4 bases, and 14 bases lay outside the gene matches. This CDR3 has 16 residues. CDR3 sequence: CASSPGLAGSQDEQFF. CDR3 coding DNA: TGCGCCAGCAGCCCCGGACTAGCCGGGTCTCAGGATGAGCAGTTCTTC.

This sequence joins TRBV4-2 and TRBJ2-1, with 14 bases identical to TRBD2. The CDR3 runs to 17 residues. Germline CDR1 is LGHNA and CDR2 is YNFKEQ. V gave up 3 bases and J gave up 3 bases; unmatched junction bases: 4. For the CDR3, the DNA is TGTGCCAGCAGCCACCCCGGGACTAGCGGGAGCTACAATGAGCAGTTCTTC. Translating it yields CASSHPGTSGSYNEQFF.

Notes on this clone: This may be a read error, as it is one base from a much larger clone. The V call is TRBV11-2, the J call TRBJ1-2, with 8 bases matching TRBD1. The germline V gene has CDR1 SGHAT and CDR2 FQNNGV. This CDR3 has 13 amino acids. Trimming cost V 5 bases and J 3 bases; bases outside gene matches: 2. CDR3 sequence reads: CASSAGQDYGYTF. The DNA for the CDR3 is TGTGCCAGCAGCGCGGGACAGGACTATGGCTACACCTTC. Looking up the rest from reference TRBV11-2 and TRBJ1-2 gives the full variable domain: EAGVAQSPRYKIIEKRQSVAFWCNPISGHATLYWYQQILGQGPKLLIQFQNNGVVDDSQLPKDRFSAERLKGVDSTLKIQPAKLEDSAVYLCASSAGQDYGYTFGSGTRLTVV.

The gene calls are TRBV11-2 and TRBJ2-2; D uncertain. Germline V gene data show CDR1 as SGHAT and CDR2 as FQNNGV. Trimming cost V 7 bases and J 5 bases, with 14 bases left between them. The CDR3 is 14 residues long. Here the CDR3 reads CASTLIPQTGELFF. The DNA of the CDR3 is TGTGCCAGCACCCTTATCCCCCAGACCGGGGAGCTGTTTTTT.

V is TRBV6-2 or TRBV6-3 and J is TRBJ2-3; 7 nucleotides match TRBD2. Germline CDR1 reads MNHEY; CDR2 reads SVGEGT. Losses at the gene ends were 4 bases for V and 1 base for J; bases not matched to a gene: 5. The CDR3 contains 15 residues. CDR3 sequence (DNA): TGTGCCAGCAGTTTTAGACTAGCAGGCACAGATACGCAGTATTTT. Translated, it gives CASSFRLAGTDTQYF.

A note on this clone: One end of the junction varies from germline; a read error may be responsible. The rearrangement joins TRBV7-2 to TRBJ2-7; 9 bases are a match to TRBD2. Germline V gives CDR1 SGHTA, CDR2 FQGNSA. This CDR3 has 13 amino acids. The CDR3 protein is CASSSYGLAPLAF. DNA for the CDR3: TGTGCCAGCAGCTCTTATGGACTAGCGCCCCTCGCATTC.

V is TRBV2 and J is TRBJ1-5, with a tentative D call TRBD1 (5 bases). With 7 bases removed from V and 5 bases from J, the gap between germline ends came to 15 bases. CDR1 SNHLY and CDR2 FYNNEI come from the germline V gene. CDR3 length: 14 amino acids. The CDR3 loop is CASIGASRDQPQHF. The CDR3 region has the DNA TGTGCCAGCATAGGGGCCTCAAGGGATCAGCCCCAGCATTTT.

This clone was picked up one time. Germline and junction disagree at one end, which may indicate a read error. The J gene is TRBJ1-2, the V gene TRBV27, with D perhaps TRBD1 (6 bases). Looked up from germline, CDR1 is MNHEY and CDR2 is SMNVEV (reference sequence). The CDR3 is 13 residues long. DNA for the CDR3: TGTGCCAGCAGCTTGACAGGCGACTATGGCTATACCTTC. It translates to CASSLTGDYGYTF.

The rearrangement joins TRBV2 to TRBJ1-6, with TRBD1 as a possible D gene (5 bases). There are 13 residues in the CDR3. Per the germline V gene, CDR1 is SNHLY and CDR2 is FYNNEI. Trimming pared 8 bases from V and 3 bases from J, leaving 8 bases between. Here the CDR3 reads CASSGDYNSPLHF. The CDR3, as DNA: TGTGCCAGCTCGGGGGACTATAATTCACCCCTCCACTTT.

This sequence joins TRBV27 and TRBJ1-1; perhaps TRBD1 as D (5 bases). In germline, CDR1 is MNHEY, CDR2 SMNVEV (reference sequence). The length of the CDR3 is 13 residues. V gave up 5 bases and J gave up 4 bases, with 11 bases separating them. CDR3: CASSARAGTEAFF. CDR3 DNA sequence: TGTGCCAGCAGTGCCAGGGCAGGCACTGAAGCTTTCTTT.

The rearrangement links TRBV2 to TRBJ1-5; D is unresolved. This CDR3 is 15 amino acids long. Trimming pared 1 base from V and 0 bases from J, leaving 7 bases between. Germline V gives CDR1 SNHLY, CDR2 FYNNEI. The CDR3 sequence is CASSEVRASNQPQHF. The CDR3 DNA sequence: TGTGCCAGCAGTGAAGTACGGGCTAGCAATCAGCCCCAGCATTTT.

The chain carries TRBV6-5 and TRBJ1-5; D is possibly TRBD1 (5 bases). V dropped 6 bases and J dropped 9 bases, with 18 bases sitting between them. The CDR3 length is 14 residues. Germline V CDR1 and CDR2: MNHEY, SVGAGI. CDR3 sequence reads: CASSSPGTGRPQHF. CDR3 sequence (DNA): TGTGCCAGCAGCAGTCCCGGGACGGGGAGGCCCCAGCATTTT.

The gene calls are TRBV15 and TRBJ1-5; D is possibly TRBD1 (6 bases). The CDR3 runs 14 residues. V was trimmed by 0 bases and J by 5 bases, leaving 8 bases between them. Germline lookup yields CDR1 LNHNV and CDR2 YYDKDF (reference sequence). CDR3 nucleotide sequence: TGTGCCACCAGCAGAGATCAGGGGTATCAGCCCCAGCATTTT. This sequence encodes CATSRDQGYQPQHF.

This clone was seen a single time. The V call is TRBV5-5, the J call TRBJ2-7, with no clear D. In germline, CDR1 is SGHKS, CDR2 YYEKEE (reference sequence). The V and J ends lost 5 bases and 4 bases respectively, with 7 bases between them. This CDR3 region has 11 residues. The CDR3 here is CASSLAYEQYF. The CDR3 region has the DNA TGTGCCAGCAGTTTAGCATACGAGCAGTACTTC.

The chain uses TRBV3-1 (or the pseudogene TRBV3-2) and TRBJ2-7; D uncertain. In germline, CDR1 is LGHDT, CDR2 YNNKEL (reference sequence). Trimming stripped 5 bases from V and 1 base from J, with 12 bases between. The CDR3 is made up of 14 amino acids. The CDR3 bases are TGTGCCAGCAGCGCCACCGGGCCTTCCTACGAGCAGTACTTC. Its protein is CASSATGPSYEQYF.

The chain uses TRBV19 and TRBJ1-1; a weak D match, TRBD1 (5 bases). The CDR3 has 13 amino acids. Between the trimmed V and J ends, which lost 5 bases and 11 bases, there was a span of 18 bases. Germline CDR1 reads LNHDA; CDR2 reads SQIVND (reference sequence). This CDR3 reads CASSPAGLLTAFF. The CDR3 nucleotides read TGTGCCAGTAGTCCAGCAGGGTTACTGACGGCTTTCTTT. Full variable domain (rest looked up from reference TRBV19 and TRBJ1-1): DGGITQSPKYLFRKEGQNVTLSCEQNLNHDAMYWYRQDPGQGLRLIYYSQIVNDFQKGDIAEGYSVSREKKESFPLTVTSAQKNPTAFYLCASSPAGLLTAFFGQGTRLTVV.

J is TRBJ1-3 and V is TRBV18; 8 bases map to TRBD1. The V gene end was trimmed by 4 bases and the J gene end by 0 bases; junction bases not matched to a gene: 5. The germline CDR1 and CDR2 sequences are KGHSH and LQKENI. The CDR3 has 16 residues. The CDR3 loop reads CASSRGTGGSGNTIYF. Written as DNA, the CDR3 is TGTGCCAGCTCACGAGGGACAGGCGGCTCTGGAAACACCATATATTTT.

This clone was seen only a few times. V gene TRBV4-3 combines with J gene TRBJ2-5; TRBD2 aligns across 10 bases. V was pared by 0 bases and J by 6 bases, with 7 bases of the junction left unmatched. CDR1 LGHNA and CDR2 YSLEER come from the germline V gene. This CDR3 has 16 amino acids. The DNA for the CDR3 is TGCGCCAGCAGCCAAGAGGCTAGCGGGAGTAGAAAGACCCAGTACTTC. It specifies CASSQEASGSRKTQYF.

The J gene is TRBJ1-5, the V gene TRBV2, with TRBD1 matching over 7 bases. CDR3 length: 16 amino acids. Germline loops: CDR1 SNHLY, CDR2 FYNNEI. V dropped 3 bases and J dropped 3; count of bases not matched to a gene: 8. The CDR3 here is CASSEAGGVTNQPQHF. The CDR3 region has the DNA TGTGCCAGCAGTGAGGCAGGGGGAGTCACCAATCAGCCCCAGCATTTT.

The chain recombines TRBV3-1 (or the pseudogene TRBV3-2) with TRBJ1-2; 7 bases match TRBD1. V was pared by 5 bases and J by 7 bases, with 13 bases of the junction left unmatched. The CDR3 totals 15 residues. Germline V gene data show CDR1 as LGHDT and CDR2 as YNNKEL (reference sequence). CDR3 DNA sequence: TGTGCCAGCAGCACCCGGACAGGAGGTATTGCTGGCTACACCTTC. As protein: CASSTRTGGIAGYTF.

This clone was seen only once. The rearrangement uses TRBV6-5 and TRBJ1-2; the D is unclear. V gave up 4 bases and J gave up 4 bases, with 4 bases separating them. Germline CDR1 MNHEY, CDR2 SVGAGI. The CDR3 extends over 11 amino acids. Here the CDR3 reads CASSSGYGYTF. As DNA, the CDR3 is TGTGCCAGCAGTTCGGGCTATGGCTACACCTTC.

The chain links TRBV7-7 to TRBJ2-5; 9 bases align to TRBD1. The V and J ends lost 4 bases and 5 bases, in that order; junction bases with no gene match: 8. There are 15 residues in the CDR3. Germline CDR1 reads SSHAT; CDR2 reads FNYEAQ (reference sequence). The CDR3 is CASSSGTGIMETQYF. DNA for the CDR3: TGTGCCAGCAGCTCCGGGACAGGGATCATGGAGACCCAGTACTTC.